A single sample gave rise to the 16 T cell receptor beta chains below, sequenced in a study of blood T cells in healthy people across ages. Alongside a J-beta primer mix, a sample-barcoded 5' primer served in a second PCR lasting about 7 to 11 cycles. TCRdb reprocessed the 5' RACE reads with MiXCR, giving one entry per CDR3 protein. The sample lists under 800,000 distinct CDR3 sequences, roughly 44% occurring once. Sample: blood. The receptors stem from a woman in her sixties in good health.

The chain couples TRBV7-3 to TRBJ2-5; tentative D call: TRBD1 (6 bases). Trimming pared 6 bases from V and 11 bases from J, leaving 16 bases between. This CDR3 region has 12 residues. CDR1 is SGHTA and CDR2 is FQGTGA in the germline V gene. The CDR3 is CASSKTGIEQYF. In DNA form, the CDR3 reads TGTGCCAGCAGTAAAACAGGGATTGAGCAGTACTTC.

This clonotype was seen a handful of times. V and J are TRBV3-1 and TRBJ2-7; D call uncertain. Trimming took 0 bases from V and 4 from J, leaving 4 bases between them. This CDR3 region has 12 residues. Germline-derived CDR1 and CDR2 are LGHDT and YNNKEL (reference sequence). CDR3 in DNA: TGTGCCAGCAGCCAAGAGAGGTACGAGCAGTACTTC. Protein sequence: CASSQERYEQYF.

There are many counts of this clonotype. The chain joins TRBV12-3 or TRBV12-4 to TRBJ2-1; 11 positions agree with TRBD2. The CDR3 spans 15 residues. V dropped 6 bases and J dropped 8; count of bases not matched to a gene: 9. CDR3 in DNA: TGTGCCAGCAGCTTCCTAGCGGGGGGCACGCATGAGCAGTTCTTC. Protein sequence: CASSFLAGGTHEQFF.

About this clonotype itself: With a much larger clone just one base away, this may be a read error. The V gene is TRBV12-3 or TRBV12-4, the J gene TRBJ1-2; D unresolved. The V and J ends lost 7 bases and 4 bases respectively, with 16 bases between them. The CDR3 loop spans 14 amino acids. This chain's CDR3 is CASTALGKGYGYTF. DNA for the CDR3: TGTGCCAGCACTGCTTTGGGGAAGGGCTATGGCTACACCTTC.

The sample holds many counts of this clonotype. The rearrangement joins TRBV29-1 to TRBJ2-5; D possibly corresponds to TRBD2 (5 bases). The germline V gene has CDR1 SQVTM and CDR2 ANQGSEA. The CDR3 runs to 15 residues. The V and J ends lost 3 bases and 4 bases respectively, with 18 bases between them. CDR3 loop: CSVEGPGSIGETQYF. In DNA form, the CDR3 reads TGCAGCGTTGAGGGTCCGGGGTCCATAGGAGAGACCCAGTACTTC.

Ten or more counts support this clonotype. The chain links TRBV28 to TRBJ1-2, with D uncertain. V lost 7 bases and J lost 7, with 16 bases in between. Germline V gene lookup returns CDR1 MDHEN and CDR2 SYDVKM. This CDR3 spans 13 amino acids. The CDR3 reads CASTSPAVSGYTF. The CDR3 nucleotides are TGTGCCAGCACTAGCCCGGCAGTGAGTGGCTACACCTTC.

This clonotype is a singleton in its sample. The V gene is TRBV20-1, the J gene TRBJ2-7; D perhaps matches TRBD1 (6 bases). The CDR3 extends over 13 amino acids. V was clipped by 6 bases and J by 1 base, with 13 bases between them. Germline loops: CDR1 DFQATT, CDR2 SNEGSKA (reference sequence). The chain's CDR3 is CSANRDISYEQYF. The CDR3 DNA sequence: TGCAGTGCCAATCGGGACATTTCCTACGAGCAGTACTTC.

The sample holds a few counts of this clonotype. Here the CDR3 reads CASSLELNEQYF. The CDR3 DNA reads TGTGCCAGCAGCTTGGAACTGAATGAGCAGTACTTC. The J gene is TRBJ2-7, the V gene TRBV5-6, with unresolved D. The CDR3 has 12 residues. Germline V gene lookup returns CDR1 SGHDT and CDR2 YYEEEE. Deletions cut 0 bases from V and 7 bases from J, with 8 bases between.

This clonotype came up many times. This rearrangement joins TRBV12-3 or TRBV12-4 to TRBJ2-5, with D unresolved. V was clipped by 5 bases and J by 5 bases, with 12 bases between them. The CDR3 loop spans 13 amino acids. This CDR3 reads CASSPTGDETQYF. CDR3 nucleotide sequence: TGTGCCAGCAGTCCTACTGGGGATGAGACCCAGTACTTC.

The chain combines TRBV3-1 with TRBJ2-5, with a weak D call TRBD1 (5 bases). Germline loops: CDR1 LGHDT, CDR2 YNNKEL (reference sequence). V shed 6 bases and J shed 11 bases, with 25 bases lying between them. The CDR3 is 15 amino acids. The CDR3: CASRQDTITNNEQYF. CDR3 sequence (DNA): TGTGCCAGCAGACAGGACACCATAACAAACAATGAGCAGTACTTC.

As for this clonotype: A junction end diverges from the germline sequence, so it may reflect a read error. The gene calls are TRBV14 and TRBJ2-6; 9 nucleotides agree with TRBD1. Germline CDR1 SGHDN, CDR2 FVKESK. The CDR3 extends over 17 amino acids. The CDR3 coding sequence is TGTACCAGCAGCCTCCGGACAGGGGTCTCTGGGGCCAACGTCCTGACTTTC. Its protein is CTSSLRTGVSGANVLTF.

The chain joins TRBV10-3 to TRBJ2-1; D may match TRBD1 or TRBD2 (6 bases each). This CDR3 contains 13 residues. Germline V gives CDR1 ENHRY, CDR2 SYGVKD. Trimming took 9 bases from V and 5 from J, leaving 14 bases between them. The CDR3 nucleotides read TGTGCCATTGTAGGGGGGCCCGACAATGAGCAGTTCTTC. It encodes CAIVGGPDNEQFF.

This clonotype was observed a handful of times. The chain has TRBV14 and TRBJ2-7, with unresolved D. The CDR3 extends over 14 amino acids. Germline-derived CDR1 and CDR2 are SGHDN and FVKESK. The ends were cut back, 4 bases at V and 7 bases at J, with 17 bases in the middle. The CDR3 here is CASSLRPTYNEQYF. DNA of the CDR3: TGTGCCAGCAGCCTACGCCCTACCTACAATGAGCAGTACTTC.

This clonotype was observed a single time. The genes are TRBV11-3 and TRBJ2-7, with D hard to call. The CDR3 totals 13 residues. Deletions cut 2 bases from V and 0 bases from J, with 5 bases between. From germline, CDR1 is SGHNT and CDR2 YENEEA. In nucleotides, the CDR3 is TGTGCCAGCAGCTTAAAGCCCTCCTACGAGCAGTACTTC. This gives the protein CASSLKPSYEQYF.

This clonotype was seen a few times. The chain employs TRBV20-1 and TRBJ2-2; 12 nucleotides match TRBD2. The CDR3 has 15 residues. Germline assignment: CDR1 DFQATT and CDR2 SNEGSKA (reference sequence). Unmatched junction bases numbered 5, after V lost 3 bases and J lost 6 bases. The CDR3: CSARLAGGPSGELFF. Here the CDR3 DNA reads TGCAGTGCTAGGCTAGCGGGGGGGCCTTCCGGGGAGCTGTTTTTT.

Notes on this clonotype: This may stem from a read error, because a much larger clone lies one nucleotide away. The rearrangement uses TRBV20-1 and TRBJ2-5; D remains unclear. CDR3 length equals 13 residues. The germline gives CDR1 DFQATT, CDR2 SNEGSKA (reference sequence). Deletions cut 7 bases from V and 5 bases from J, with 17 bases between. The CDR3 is CSVRLWESETQYF. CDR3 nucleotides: TGCAGTGTCCGGTTATGGGAATCGGAGACCCAGTACTTC.